This T cell receptor (beta chain) was recorded in a study of beta chain features in type 1 diabetes. This clone has a handful of counts. The antigen is unknown. The entirety of the isolated RNA underwent reverse transcription, so expressed TCRB transcripts were sequenced. Using immunoSEQ multiplex PCR, the repertoire was profiled, and TCRdb retains in-frame clones only, with some absent. Among about 160,000 clones listed, around 8.4% were seen once. Study-wide results and caveats: Moderate but significant shortening of TCRB CDR3s was recorded in all four CD4+ subsets from Type 1 diabetes patients.

Specimen: central memory CD4+ T cells from blood. The clonotype originates from a woman under 30 with type 1 diabetes.

The DNA of the CDR3 is TGTGCCAGCTCCCAAGGATTCGCGGGGCTAGGGAATCAGCCCCAGCATTTT. As protein: CASSQGFAGLGNQPQHF. The chain employs TRBV18 and TRBJ1-5; D perhaps matches TRBD1 (5 bases). CDR1 KGHSH and CDR2 LQKENI come from the germline V gene. The CDR3 has 17 amino acids. V gave up 6 bases and J gave up 4 bases, with 22 bases separating them. Drawing the rest from reference TRBV18 and TRBJ1-5, the complete variable domain is NAGVMQNPRHLVRRRGQEARLRCSPMKGHSHVYWYRQLPEEGLKFMVYLQKENIIDESGMPKERFSAEFPKEGPSILRIQQVVRGDSAAYFCASSQGFAGLGNQPQHFGDGTRLSIL.